These T cell receptor beta chains were read from a single sample in a study of CD8+CD57+ T cells in acquired aplastic anemia. TCRdb reprocessed the reads with MiXCR, giving one entry per CDR3 protein. The sample has about 220,000 distinct CDR3 sequences, roughly 35% seen once. The sample comprised sorted CD4+, CD8+, or CD8+CD57+ T cells (not recorded which) from PBMCs. These receptors were taken from a human donor in good health, serving as a control. The conserved cysteine and the conserved F or W are not part of the CDR3 here. A D gene is named only where the DNA matches it firmly. Size is stated for part of the rows, as once, few or many counts, or as a class when the clone is expanded.

V,J,size,length,D,CDR3
TRBV29-1,TRBJ1-1,-,9,TRBD1,SVGRQGEAF
TRBV25-1,TRBJ2-1,-,14,-,VSSGRTGVTYNEQF
TRBV2,TRBJ2-1,-,16,TRBD2,ARRQGGTSGRGYNEQF
TRBV6-5,TRBJ1-2,many,12,-,ASSYAGTDYGYT
TRBV5-5,TRBJ1-5,-,13,TRBD1,ASSLVGTGNQPQH
TRBV29-1,TRBJ2-1,-,10,TRBD2,SLLSSGPEQF
TRBV19,TRBJ2-2,many,14,TRBD2,ASSTTSGRRLGELF
TRBV11-3,TRBJ2-7,many,12,-,ASSLSAASYEQY
TRBV3-1,TRBJ1-5,few,13,TRBD1,ASSTGGLSNQPQH
TRBV7-9,TRBJ1-5,-,13,-,ASSHQKGIYQPQH
TRBV29-1,TRBJ2-7,-,13,-,SVVGGGERNYEQY
TRBV19,TRBJ1-3,many,13,-,ASSIGGSPGNTIY
TRBV19,TRBJ2-3,many,10,-,ASSTSTDTQY
TRBV6-1,TRBJ1-5,-,12,-,ASSLTALNQPQH
TRBV5-6,TRBJ2-4,few,14,-,ASSFWQTLAKNIQY
TRBV19,TRBJ2-3,many,9,-,ASSMSDTQY
TRBV12-5,TRBJ1-6,many,11,-,ASGQTNSSPLH
TRBV25-1,TRBJ2-3,many,17,TRBD2,ASSEFTVGEGLVTDTQY
TRBV9,TRBJ1-2,many,11,-,ASSVPGPYGYT
TRBV11-1,TRBJ1-2,many,12,TRBD1,ASSARDRDYGYT
TRBV7-2,TRBJ2-5,many,11,-,ASSLVAQETQY
TRBV9,TRBJ2-1,few,13,-,ASSVEPSLYNEQF
TRBV5-1,TRBJ2-2,many,12,-,ASSLSSMTGELF
TRBV7-8,TRBJ1-5,-,13,-,ASSAGLGEGQPQH
TRBV7-8,TRBJ1-3,-,14,-,ASSPGGGRSGNTIY
TRBV2,TRBJ1-6,-,17,TRBD1,ASSYDRGLKSSYNSPLH
TRBV7-8,TRBJ2-6,many,13,-,ASSHTWAGANVLT
TRBV5-1,TRBJ2-3,-,13,-,ASMGSRASTDTQY
TRBV24-1,TRBJ1-5,many,13,-,ATSDSTGGIQPQH
TRBV11-2,TRBJ2-1,-,12,TRBD2,ASSFGLGYGEQF
TRBV7-9,TRBJ1-1,many,12,-,ASSLTPGRTEAF